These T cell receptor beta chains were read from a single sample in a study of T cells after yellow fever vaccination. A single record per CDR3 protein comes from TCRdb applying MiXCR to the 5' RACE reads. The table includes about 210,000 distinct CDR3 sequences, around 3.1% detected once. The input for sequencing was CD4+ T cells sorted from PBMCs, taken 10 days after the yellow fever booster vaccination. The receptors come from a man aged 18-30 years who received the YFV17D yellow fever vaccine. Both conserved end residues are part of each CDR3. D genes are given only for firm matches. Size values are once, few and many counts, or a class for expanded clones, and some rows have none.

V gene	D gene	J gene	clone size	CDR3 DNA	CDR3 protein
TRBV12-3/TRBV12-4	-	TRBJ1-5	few	TGTGCCAGCAGTTTAAGGTCCAACAATCAGCCCCAGCATTTT	CASSLRSNNQPQHF
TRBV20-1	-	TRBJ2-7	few	TGCAGTGCTAGGCCCCAGGGGGGTGCCTACGAGCAGTACTTC	CSARPQGGAYEQYF
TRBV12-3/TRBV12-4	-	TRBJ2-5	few	TGTGCCAGCACCCTCCGGGTAGCCCAAGAGACCCAGTACTTC	CASTLRVAQETQYF
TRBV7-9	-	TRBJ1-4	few	TGTGCCAGCACCCTTCAAGGGGAAACTAATGAAAAACTGTTTTTT	CASTLQGETNEKLFF
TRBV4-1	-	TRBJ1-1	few	TGCGCCAGTCGGGGCCTAACAGTGAACACTGAAGCTTTCTTT	CASRGLTVNTEAFF
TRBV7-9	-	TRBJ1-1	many	TGTGCCAGCAGCCCAGTAGCAGGGATGGGGACTGAAGCTTTCTTT	CASSPVAGMGTEAFF
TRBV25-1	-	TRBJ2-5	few	TGTGCCAGCAGTGAAGCAGGGGCTTACCAAGAGACCCAGTACTTC	CASSEAGAYQETQYF
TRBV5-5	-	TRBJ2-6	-	TGTGCCAGCAGCTTGAGAGCAGACTCTGGGGCCAACGTCCTGACTTTC	CASSLRADSGANVLTF
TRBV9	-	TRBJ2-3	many	TGTGCCAGCAGCGTAGCTCCAGGGACAGATACGCAGTATTTT	CASSVAPGTDTQYF
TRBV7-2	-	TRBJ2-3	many	TGTGCCAGCAGCTTATTGCAGGCTAGCACAGATACGCAGTATTTT	CASSLLQASTDTQYF
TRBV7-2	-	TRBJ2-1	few	TGTGCCAGCAGCTTAGGCTGGCGCGGCAACAATGAGCAGTTCTTC	CASSLGWRGNNEQFF
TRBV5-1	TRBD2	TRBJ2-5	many	TGCGCCAGCAGCCGACTAGCGGGAGCCCAAGGGGCCCAGTACTTC	CASSRLAGAQGAQYF
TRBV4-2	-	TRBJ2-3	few	TGTGCCAGCAGCCAAGCCGCCCCAACGCAGTATTTT	CASSQAAPTQYF
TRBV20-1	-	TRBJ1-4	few	TGCAGTGCTAGAGATGTGGCCCAGAATGAAAAACTGTTTTTT	CSARDVAQNEKLFF
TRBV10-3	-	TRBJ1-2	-	TGTGCCATCAGTGACTCTCGGGATAACTATGGCTACACCTTC	CAISDSRDNYGYTF
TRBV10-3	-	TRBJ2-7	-	TGTGCCATCAGTGAGTCGGTAGCGATCCGATTC	CAISESVAIRF
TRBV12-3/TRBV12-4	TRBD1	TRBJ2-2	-	TGTGCCAGCAGTAAGACAGGGTCGAACACCGGGGAGCTGTTTTTT	CASSKTGSNTGELFF
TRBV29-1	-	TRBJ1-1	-	TGCAGCGTTGTAACAAGGCTGAACACTGAAGCTTTCTTT	CSVVTRLNTEAFF
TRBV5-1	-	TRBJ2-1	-	TGCGCCAGCAGCTTCACTTCAGACGTTGGAGGGGAGACTCAGTTCTTC	CASSFTSDVGGETQFF
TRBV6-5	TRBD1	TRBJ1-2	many	TGTGCCAGCAGTTATACAGGGGCTAACTATGGCTACACCTTC	CASSYTGANYGYTF
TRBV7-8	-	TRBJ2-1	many	TGTGCCAGCAGCTTAGGATTGCGGCAGATTAGCTCCTACAATGAGCAGTTCTTC	CASSLGLRQISSYNEQFF
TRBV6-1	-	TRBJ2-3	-	TGTGCCAGCAGTGGCAAAGGCCAGGGATGGGATACGCAGTATTTT	CASSGKGQGWDTQYF
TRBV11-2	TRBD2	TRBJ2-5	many	TGTGCCAGCAGCTTAAATCTGGGAGCGGGGGAAGAGACCCAGTACTTC	CASSLNLGAGEETQYF
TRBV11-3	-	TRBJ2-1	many	TGTGCCAGCAGCTTAGGGGGGGAAGATGAGCAGTTCTTC	CASSLGGEDEQFF
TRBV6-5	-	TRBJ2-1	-	TGTGCCAGCAGTTACTCGATACGGGGCCACCACAATGAGCAGTTCTTC	CASSYSIRGHHNEQFF
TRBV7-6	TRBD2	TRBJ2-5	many	TGTGCGAGCGGGAACGGCGGGGCAGAGACCCAGTACTTC	CASGNGGAETQYF
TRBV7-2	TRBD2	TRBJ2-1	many	TGTGCCAGCAGCCAGCTAGCGGGGGCCTACAATGAGCAGTTCTTC	CASSQLAGAYNEQFF
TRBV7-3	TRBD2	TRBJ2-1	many	TGTGCCAGCAGGCGAGGGACTAGCGTTGGTGAGCAGTTCTTC	CASRRGTSVGEQFF
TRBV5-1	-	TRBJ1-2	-	TGCGCCAGCAGCTTGGCCAGGGCGTCCCAGGGAGATGGCTACACCTTC	CASSLARASQGDGYTF
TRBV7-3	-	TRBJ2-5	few	TGTGCCAGCAGCCAAGCAGGGGCATGGGGAGAGACCCAGTACTTC	CASSQAGAWGETQYF
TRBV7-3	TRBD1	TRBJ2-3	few	TGTGCCAGCAGCCCAAGGGACAGGGCGGGCTCAGATACGCAGTATTTT	CASSPRDRAGSDTQYF
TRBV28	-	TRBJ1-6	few	TGTGCCAGCAGTACGACTGGGGCGGCTAATTCACCCCTCCACTTT	CASSTTGAANSPLHF
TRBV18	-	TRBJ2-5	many	TGTGCCAGCTCACCAGAAAGGGAGACCCAGTACTTC	CASSPERETQYF
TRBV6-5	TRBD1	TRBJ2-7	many	TGTGCCAGCAGGTCTGGACAGGGGGGCTACGAGCAGTACTTC	CASRSGQGGYEQYF